One and the same sample provided the 15 T cell receptor beta chains below, sequenced in a study of human T cells and chemical hapten exposure. TCRdb re-derived calls from the RACE reads in MiXCR, one entry per CDR3 protein. Of approximately 90,000 distinct CDR3 sequences listed, roughly 9.6% were seen once; the top ten hold 2.2%. Time point defined: patch test 2, 6 weeks after DPC sensitization. Treatment noted: therapeutic diphenylcyclopropenone sensitization with weekly scalp DPC. The sequencing here drew on whole blood, taken in connection with sensitization to the hapten diphenylcyclopropenone (DPC). The source is a man aged 35 to 55 with alopecia areata. Some clones in this sample may be carry-over from other donors' samples.

The genes are TRBV20-1 and TRBJ2-1, with D maybe TRBD2 (6 bases). The germline CDR1 and CDR2 sequences are DFQATT and SNEGSKA (reference sequence). CDR3 length equals 14 residues. Trimming took off 3 bases at V and 2 bases at J, with 11 bases between the two ends. CDR3 nucleotide sequence: TGCAGTGCTAGGCGGGGTCCGCCCTACAATGAGCAGTTCTTC. This codes for CSARRGPPYNEQFF.

This clonotype was picked up a small number of times. The CDR3 nucleotides read TGTGCCAGCTCACCGACAATGACAGGGTCCCGCACAGATACGCAGTATTTT. It is translated as CASSPTMTGSRTDTQYF. The chain recombines TRBV18 with TRBJ2-3; 7 nucleotides agree with TRBD1. Germline CDR1 is KGHSH and CDR2 is LQKENI. V trimming: 3 bases; J trimming: 1 base; junction bases outside the gene matches: 10. The CDR3 is made up of 17 amino acids.

The CDR3 loop is CASSLTGGASDTQYF. In nucleotides, the CDR3 is TGTGCCAGCAGCCTGACAGGGGGCGCTTCAGATACGCAGTATTTT. The chain links TRBV13 to TRBJ2-3; TRBD1 matches at 10 bases. V was pared by 5 bases and J by 4 bases, with 6 bases of the junction left unmatched. The CDR3 contains 15 residues. From germline, CDR1 is PRHDT and CDR2 FYEKMQ (reference sequence).

The J gene is TRBJ2-7, the V gene TRBV28; 7 bases match TRBD2. Germline trimming cut 6 bases from V and 2 bases from J; bases unmatched to any gene: 10. There are 15 residues in the CDR3. Germline assignment: CDR1 MDHEN and CDR2 SYDVKM. DNA for the CDR3: TGTGCCAGCAGCCCGCCCTCTGCGGGGGCCTACGAGCAGTACTTC. Protein: CASSPPSAGAYEQYF.

This clonotype was seen more than once but under ten times. The J gene is TRBJ1-2, the V gene TRBV9; tentative D call: TRBD1 (5 bases). Germline assignment: CDR1 SGDLS and CDR2 YYNGEE. Trimming took off 0 bases at V and 0 bases at J, with 18 bases between the two ends. The CDR3 extends over 18 amino acids. The CDR3 here is CASSVVPAVEGSNYGYTF. CDR3 bases: TGTGCCAGCAGCGTAGTCCCCGCCGTGGAGGGGTCTAACTATGGCTACACCTTC.

This clonotype was counted at least ten times. The CDR3 DNA follows: TGTGCCAGCAGCTTAGCGGATCGGGGGACAGGGGTACGACAGTACGTC. Amino acids: CASSLADRGTGVRQYV. The chain is built from TRBV11-1 and TRBJ2-7, with 10 nucleotides matching TRBD1. This CDR3 region has 16 residues. V dropped 0 bases and J dropped 10; count of bases not matched to a gene: 12. Germline V gives CDR1 SGHAT, CDR2 FQDESV (reference sequence).

This chain connects TRBV18 to TRBJ2-3; D perhaps matches TRBD1 (5 bases). V was pared by 3 bases and J by 7 bases, with 17 bases between. CDR1 and CDR2 from the germline V gene are KGHSH and LQKENI. The CDR3 extends over 15 amino acids. The CDR3 is CASSPTQDTSHTQYF. Written as DNA, the CDR3 is TGTGCCAGCTCACCTACCCAGGACACTTCCCATACGCAGTATTTT.

Remarks on this clonotype: A much larger clone is a single base away; this may be a read error. The CDR3 coding sequence is TGTGCCAGCAGTCGCCGGGACAGGGGAGGGAAACATGAAAAACTGTTTTTT. It yields the protein CASSRRDRGGKHEKLFF. The chain has TRBV27 and TRBJ1-4, with 10 bases fitting TRBD1. CDR3 length: 17 amino acids. Looked up from germline, CDR1 is MNHEY and CDR2 is SMNVEV (reference sequence). V dropped 5 bases and J dropped 6; count of bases not matched to a gene: 12.

This clonotype was picked up many times. This rearrangement joins TRBV20-1 to TRBJ2-3; the D is unclear. With 3 bases removed from V and 14 bases from J, the gap between germline ends came to 21 bases. Germline CDR1 reads DFQATT; CDR2 reads SNEGSKA (reference sequence). The CDR3 totals 13 residues. CDR3 residues: CSASIVDGMGWYF. In DNA, the CDR3 is TGCAGTGCTAGTATCGTCGATGGGATGGGTTGGTATTTT.

The V and J genes are TRBV6-5 and TRBJ1-6; tentative D call: TRBD1 (6 bases). Germline V gene sequence: CDR1 MNHEY, CDR2 SVGAGI. The CDR3 is 14 amino acids. The germline V and J ends were trimmed by 8 bases and 3 bases, with 11 bases remaining between them. The CDR3 bases are TGTGCCAGCTCACGCAGGGGCTATAATTCACCCCTCCACTTT. The encoded protein is CASSRRGYNSPLHF.

This clonotype was recorded a few times. This chain uses TRBV4-1 with TRBJ2-7; D not resolved. The CDR3 loop spans 16 amino acids. Between the trimmed V and J ends, which lost 1 base and 0 bases, there was a span of 13 bases. Germline V gene sequence: CDR1 MGHRA, CDR2 YSYEKL. The chain's CDR3 is CASSQAPDAASYEQYV. CDR3 coding DNA: TGCGCCAGCAGCCAAGCTCCGGACGCGGCCTCCTACGAGCAGTACGTC.

This clonotype was counted many times. The chain has TRBV12-2 and TRBJ1-5. TRBV12-2 is a documented pseudogene. The CDR3 has 14 amino acids. CDR3 protein: CASHHIRGGQPQHF. Written as DNA, the CDR3 is TGTGCAAGTCATCATATACGGGGTGGCCAGCCCCAGCATTTT.

This clonotype was counted at least ten times. This chain links TRBV27 with TRBJ1-4, with D tentatively TRBD1 (5 bases). Trimming stripped 8 bases from V and 3 bases from J, with 13 bases between. The germline gives CDR1 MNHEY, CDR2 SMNVEV (reference sequence). This CDR3 region has 14 residues. The CDR3 spells CASRGAEANEKLFF. CDR3 nucleotides: TGTGCCAGCCGTGGGGCGGAGGCTAATGAAAAACTGTTTTTT.

This clonotype has a handful of counts. V gene TRBV6-2 or TRBV6-3 combines with J gene TRBJ2-1, with 9 bases identical to TRBD1. Per germline, CDR1 MNHEY and CDR2 SVGEGT. After removal of 4 bases from V and 8 bases from J, the junction contained 18 bases not matched to a gene. The CDR3 runs to 18 residues. This CDR3 is CASSSSQGAKGRTDEQFF. DNA of the CDR3: TGTGCCAGCAGTTCTTCACAGGGGGCTAAAGGACGAACGGATGAGCAGTTCTTC.

Regarding this clonotype: This may come from a read error, since a much larger clone is one base off. This chain connects TRBV6-6 to TRBJ2-6; D is uncertain. The germline CDR1 and CDR2 sequences are MNHNY and SVGAGI (reference sequence). The CDR3 runs 15 residues. Deletions cut 4 bases from V and 3 bases from J, with 10 bases between. CDR3 bases: TGTGCCAGCAGTTCCCCCGGTTATGGGGCCAACGTCCTGACTTTC. As protein: CASSSPGYGANVLTF.